The next 3 T cell receptor beta chains were all read from a single sample in a study of radiotherapy plus CTLA-4 blockade in lung cancer. Assay used: immunoSEQ multiplex PCR; TCRdb lists only in-frame clones, some missing. The sample gives roughly 78,000 clones, around 80% of which show up once; 7% to 8.5% is in the top ten. Sequences were derived from peripheral blood, sampled from a patient treated with radiotherapy plus ipilimumab. These receptor sequences come from a human donor with non-small cell lung cancer who had a complete response to radiotherapy plus ipilimumab.

The V call is TRBV5-1, the J call TRBJ2-7; 8 bases line up with TRBD2. Trimming removed 3 bases from V and 6 bases from J; junction bases left unmatched: 14. The CDR3 extends over 16 amino acids. Germline-derived CDR1 and CDR2 are SGHRS and YFSETQ. The CDR3 DNA reads as TGCGCCAGCAGCTGGAATGTAGCGGGGCTGGGGGGCGAGCAGTACTTC. This codes for CASSWNVAGLGGEQYF.

The chain combines TRBV28 with TRBJ1-1; D is ambiguous. V lost 4 bases to trimming and J lost 0 bases, with 15 bases between them. The germline gives CDR1 MDHEN, CDR2 SYDVKM. The CDR3 loop spans 16 amino acids. The chain's CDR3 is CASSSASSFMNTEAFF. CDR3 nucleotide sequence: TGTGCCAGCAGTTCCGCGAGCAGTTTTATGAACACTGAAGCTTTCTTT.

This clone was picked up one time. This chain uses TRBV7-9 with TRBJ1-2; a possible D gene is TRBD1 (5 bases). This CDR3 comprises 14 residues. Trimming stripped 5 bases from V and 4 bases from J, with 14 bases between. The germline CDR1 and CDR2 sequences are SEHNR and FQNEAQ (reference sequence). The CDR3 protein is CASSNPAGGYGYTF. Written as DNA, the CDR3 is TGTGCCAGCAGCAACCCGGCGGGGGGCTATGGCTACACCTTC.